Presented here are 11 T cell receptor beta chains from one specimen sequenced in a study of blood T cells in healthy people across ages. Primers used in a second PCR of roughly 6 to 12 cycles were a sample-barcoded 5' primer and a J-beta primer mix. TCRdb recomputed calls from the 5' RACE reads with MiXCR, one row per CDR3 protein. The table lists 1.5 million to 2 million distinct CDR3 sequences, 49% of them singletons. The specimen sequenced was blood. The receptors stem from a woman aged 35 to 49 in good health.

This rearrangement joins TRBV21-1 to TRBJ2-7; TRBD1 is the table's D call, not checked against the DNA. TRBV21-1 is a pseudogene. The CDR3 has 16 residues. The CDR3 coding sequence is TGTGCCGGCAGCAAAGAATTACGGGGCTCCTCCTACGAGCAGTACTTC. Translating it yields CAGSKELRGSSYEQYF.

This clonotype has a handful of counts. This chain uses TRBV5-1 with TRBJ1-2; D perhaps matches TRBD1 (5 bases). Deletions cut 1 base from V and 3 bases from J, with 16 bases between. Per germline, CDR1 SGHRS and CDR2 YFSETQ. This CDR3 has 16 amino acids. The CDR3 protein is CASSLNRQRNYYGYTF. In nucleotides, the CDR3 is TGCGCCAGCAGCTTGAACCGACAGAGGAATTACTATGGCTACACCTTC.

This clonotype was recorded only once. The V and J genes are TRBV6-2 or TRBV6-3 and TRBJ1-3; D not resolved. The CDR3 consists of 13 residues. The germline V and J ends were trimmed by 7 bases and 2 bases, with 9 bases remaining between them. Germline CDR1 MNHEY, CDR2 SVGEGT. The CDR3 nucleotides read TGTGCCAGCATGCGTCAGCCTGGAAACACCATATATTTT. Translating gives CASMRQPGNTIYF.

This clonotype showed up just a few times. The chain has TRBV11-1 and TRBJ1-2; TRBD1 might be the D (5 bases). Per germline, CDR1 SGHAT and CDR2 FQDESV (reference sequence). Trimming removed 0 bases at V and 5 bases at J, with 7 bases between. The CDR3 contains 13 residues. The chain's CDR3 is CASSLAPGYGYTF. CDR3 sequence (DNA): TGTGCCAGCAGCTTAGCGCCAGGGTATGGCTACACCTTC.

V gene TRBV6-6 combines with J gene TRBJ2-2; no firm D call. The ends were cut back, 2 bases at V and 8 bases at J, with 9 bases in the middle. The germline CDR1 and CDR2 sequences are MNHNY and SVGAGI (reference sequence). The CDR3 is 13 amino acids. CDR3 protein: CASSYPATGELFF. The CDR3 nucleotides are TGTGCCAGCAGTTACCCAGCTACGGGGGAGCTGTTTTTT.

This rearrangement joins TRBV6-2 or TRBV6-3 to TRBJ2-3; TRBD2 matches at 7 bases. V lost 6 bases to trimming and J lost 3 bases; unmatched junction nucleotides: 9. Germline assignment: CDR1 MNHEY and CDR2 SVGEGT. CDR3 size: 15 residues. Here the CDR3 reads CASSRGGPITDTQYF. CDR3 nucleotides: TGTGCCAGCAGCCGCGGGGGACCAATTACAGATACGCAGTATTTT.

The J gene is TRBJ2-6, the V gene TRBV3-1; TRBD1 matches 10 bases. The CDR3 runs to 16 residues. Germline CDR1 and CDR2: LGHDT and YNNKEL (reference sequence). The V and J ends lost 4 bases and 5 bases, in that order; junction bases with no gene match: 5. Here the CDR3 reads CASSPRDRGRANVLTF. For the CDR3, the DNA is TGTGCCAGCAGCCCCCGGGACAGGGGAAGGGCCAACGTCCTGACTTTC.

This clonotype appeared once. The chain employs TRBV12-3 or TRBV12-4 and TRBJ1-2, with 10 bases aligning to TRBD1. This CDR3 comprises 14 residues. V was pared by 6 bases and J by 6 bases, with 7 bases of the junction left unmatched. The CDR3 nucleotides are TGTGCCAGCAGGCCCGGGACAGGGGACAATGGCTACACCTTC. Translated: CASRPGTGDNGYTF.

J is TRBJ2-3 and V is TRBV11-2; D possibly corresponds to TRBD2 (8 bases). The CDR3 is made up of 18 amino acids. CDR1 and CDR2 from the germline V gene are SGHAT and FQNNGV. Trimming shortened V by 5 bases and J by 3 bases, and 24 bases separated the two germline ends. In nucleotides, the CDR3 is TGTGCCAGCAGCCACAACGGGGGGGACAGAGGGTCGACAGATACGCAGTATTTT. It codes for CASSHNGGDRGSTDTQYF.

V gene TRBV6-6 combines with J gene TRBJ2-7, with a possible D match to TRBD1 (7 bases). The CDR3 loop spans 16 amino acids. The germline V gene has CDR1 MNHNY and CDR2 SVGAGI (reference sequence). The V end was cut by 2 bases, the J end by 2 bases, with 16 bases between. For the CDR3, the DNA is TGTGCCAGCAGTTACGGCGGGACAGACCTTACCTACGAGCAGTACTTC. Amino acids: CASSYGGTDLTYEQYF.

The genes are TRBV5-6 and TRBJ2-7; 7 bases are a match to TRBD2. The DNA end is a closer match to TRBJ2-5, so the J assignment may be wrong. The germline V gene encodes CDR1 SGHDT and CDR2 YYEEEE. The CDR3 runs to 15 residues. CDR3 DNA sequence: TGTGCCAGCAGATCACGGGGGAGCGGGGTTGAGACCCAGTACTTC. This translates into CASRSRGSGVETQYF.